Presented here are 17 T cell receptor beta chains from one specimen sequenced in a study of blood T cell repertoires in COVID-19. Measured with immunoSEQ multiplex PCR; TCRdb has only the in-frame clones, and not every one. This table holds 230,000 or so clones, roughly 89% found once. Sequenced input: peripheral blood. The receptors originated from a woman aged 55 to 70 with COVID-19, enrolled during active disease.

The V call is TRBV19, the J call TRBJ2-4; D might be TRBD1 (8 bases). CDR1 LNHDA and CDR2 SQIVND come from the germline V gene (reference sequence). Trimming removed 3 bases at V and 7 bases at J, with 19 bases between. The CDR3 runs to 16 residues. The CDR3 DNA reads TGTGCCAGTAGTATCAGAGTCAACAGGGGGGGGAACATTCAGTACTTC. It translates to CASSIRVNRGGNIQYF. Complete variable domain (other parts from reference TRBV19 and TRBJ2-4): DGGITQSPKYLFRKEGQNVTLSCEQNLNHDAMYWYRQDPGQGLRLIYYSQIVNDFQKGDIAEGYSVSREKKESFPLTVTSAQKNPTAFYLCASSIRVNRGGNIQYFGAGTRLSVL.

The sample holds a few counts of this clone. V is TRBV11-2 and J is TRBJ2-7, with 8 bases matching TRBD2. The CDR3 has 15 amino acids. The germline gives CDR1 SGHAT, CDR2 FQNNGV. J lost 4 bases, V lost 5 bases, and 10 bases had no gene match. In nucleotides, the CDR3 is TGTGCCAGCAGCCCCGAGCGGGGGAGTGGGTACGAGCAGTACTTC. Translated: CASSPERGSGYEQYF.

V and J are TRBV4-3 and TRBJ2-7; possible D gene TRBD2, 5 bases. The V gene's germline CDR1 is LGHNA and CDR2 YSLEER. The CDR3 loop spans 14 amino acids. V was trimmed by 0 bases and J by 7 bases, leaving 13 bases between them. CDR3 nucleotide sequence: TGCGCCAGCAGCCAAGATTACTCGGGGAGAGAGCAGTACTTC. Its translation: CASSQDYSGREQYF.

The sample holds one count of this clone. The chain has TRBV29-1 and TRBJ1-2, with a possible D match to TRBD1 (6 bases). Germline-derived CDR1 and CDR2 are SQVTM and ANQGSEA. The CDR3 loop spans 15 amino acids. Deletions cut 1 base from V and 5 bases from J, with 17 bases between. The CDR3 reads CSVEGRSGEEYGYTF. The CDR3, as DNA: TGCAGCGTTGAAGGGAGGTCAGGGGAAGAATATGGCTACACCTTC.

The chain couples TRBV5-6 to TRBJ1-5; 8 bases map to TRBD1. This CDR3 is built from 15 residues. Trimming removed 2 bases from V and 9 bases from J; junction bases left unmatched: 10. Germline V lookup: CDR1 SGHDT, CDR2 YYEEEE. The CDR3 nucleotides read TGTGCCAGCAGCTTCGGGACAGGAAAAGACAGGCCCCAGCATTTT. Its protein product is CASSFGTGKDRPQHF.

V is TRBV5-4 and J is TRBJ2-7, with 7 bases matching TRBD1. Looked up from germline, CDR1 is SGHNT and CDR2 is YYREEE (reference sequence). The CDR3 loop spans 15 amino acids. Trimming at V came to 4 bases and at J to 2 bases, leaving 9 bases not matched to a gene. CDR3 nucleotides: TGTGCCAGCAGCCGCCGGGACAGTGCAACCTACGAGCAGTACTTC. Protein: CASSRRDSATYEQYF.

The CDR3 region is CASSLYTGNYGYTF. The CDR3 DNA reads TGTGCCAGCAGTTTGTATACAGGGAACTATGGCTACACCTTC. The chain combines TRBV6-2 or TRBV6-3 with TRBJ1-2; weak D call: TRBD1 (6 bases). Germline V gives CDR1 MNHEY, CDR2 SVGEGT. V dropped 4 bases and J dropped 2 bases, with 11 bases sitting between them. The length of the CDR3 is 14 residues.

The chain carries TRBV6-2 or TRBV6-3 and TRBJ2-2, with D perhaps TRBD2 (7 bases). The CDR3 has 15 residues. V was trimmed by 6 bases and J by 3 bases, leaving 14 bases between them. The germline gives CDR1 MNHEY, CDR2 SVGEGT. CDR3 sequence: CASSLRGADTGELFF. CDR3 sequence (DNA): TGTGCCAGCAGCCTCCGGGGGGCCGACACCGGGGAGCTGTTTTTT.

The J gene is TRBJ2-7, the V gene TRBV5-6; the D gene is possibly TRBD1 (7 bases). The V and J ends lost 1 base and 3 bases respectively, with 20 bases between them. This CDR3 spans 17 amino acids. The germline V gene has CDR1 SGHDT and CDR2 YYEEEE. As DNA, the CDR3 is TGTGCCAGCAGCTTGCCGACAGGGCGAAGGGACTTCTACGAGCAGTACTTC. This encodes CASSLPTGRRDFYEQYF.

The chain recombines TRBV10-3 with TRBJ2-3; D is perhaps TRBD2 (6 bases). CDR3 length: 15 residues. From germline, CDR1 is ENHRY and CDR2 SYGVKD. Trimming stripped 8 bases from V and 0 bases from J, with 15 bases between. DNA of the CDR3: TGTGCCATCCATTCGGGCGGGGCTAGCACAGATACGCAGTATTTT. The encoded protein is CAIHSGGASTDTQYF.

As for this clone: Within the sample, other DNA sequences also encode this same CDR3. V and J are TRBV7-2 and TRBJ1-6; D gene ambiguous. V was trimmed by 1 base and J by 3 bases, leaving 4 bases between them. Germline-derived CDR1 and CDR2 are SGHTA and FQGNSA. This CDR3 region has 14 residues. The chain's CDR3 is CASSLVRYNSPLHF. CDR3 nucleotide sequence: TGTGCCAGCAGCTTAGTTCGCTATAATTCACCCCTCCACTTT.

This chain connects TRBV6-1 to TRBJ2-5; D unclear. In germline, CDR1 is MNHNS, CDR2 SASEGT. Deletions cut 2 bases from V and 5 bases from J, with 12 bases between. The CDR3 consists of 14 residues. The CDR3 is CASSERGSWETQYF. CDR3 nucleotides: TGTGCCAGCAGTGAAAGAGGCAGTTGGGAGACCCAGTACTTC.

This clone has just a few counts. Distinct nucleotide sequences in the sample also encode this CDR3. The chain has TRBV9 and TRBJ1-6; 7 nucleotides agree with TRBD1. The CDR3 is made up of 15 amino acids. Per the germline V gene, CDR1 is SGDLS and CDR2 is YYNGEE. The J segment lost 7 bases and the V segment lost 3 bases, leaving 7 bases of the junction unmatched. The CDR3 is CASSGTGTENSPLHF. In DNA form, the CDR3 reads TGTGCCAGCAGCGGAACCGGGACAGAGAATTCACCCCTCCACTTT.

The V and J genes are TRBV18 and TRBJ1-5, with D possibly being TRBD1 (5 bases). Germline-derived CDR1 and CDR2 are KGHSH and LQKENI. Between the trimmed V and J ends, which lost 3 bases and 7 bases, there was a span of 19 bases. The CDR3 is 16 amino acids. The CDR3 DNA follows: TGTGCCAGCTCACCTCAACCCCCGGGGGGTGGCCAGCCCCAGCATTTT. This translates into CASSPQPPGGGQPQHF.

This sequence joins TRBV9 and TRBJ1-2; D remains ambiguous. Looked up from germline, CDR1 is SGDLS and CDR2 is YYNGEE. Between the trimmed V and J ends, which lost 4 bases and 8 bases, there was a span of 15 bases. CDR3 length: 13 residues. For the CDR3, the DNA is TGTGCCAGCAGCCCCCGGGGTTTAGAGGGCTACACCTTC. This sequence encodes CASSPRGLEGYTF.

The genes are TRBV4-3 and TRBJ2-1; TRBD1 matches at 9 bases. The CDR3 sequence is 15 residues long. The V gene's germline CDR1 is LGHNA and CDR2 YSLEER. J lost 4 bases, V lost 3 bases, and 4 bases had no gene match. This CDR3 is CASSQRQGGYNEQFF. Written as DNA, the CDR3 is TGCGCCAGCAGCCAGCGACAGGGGGGATACAATGAGCAGTTCTTC.

V usage is TRBV3-1 (or the pseudogene TRBV3-2) and J usage is TRBJ1-4; D perhaps matches TRBD1 (5 bases). This CDR3 comprises 15 residues. Germline V lookup: CDR1 LGHDT, CDR2 YNNKEL (reference sequence). Trimming took 4 bases from V and 4 from J, leaving 13 bases between them. DNA of the CDR3: TGTGCCAGCAGCCCCGGGGGGGTTATTAATGAAAAACTGTTTTTT. Amino acids: CASSPGGVINEKLFF.